The 9 T cell receptor beta chains reported below all come from one sample, sequenced in a study of regulatory T cells in long-lasting Graves disease. Described time point: persistent/refractory GD, antithyroid drugs over 5 years with positive TRAb. RNA extracted from PBMCs served as the sequencing template. Libraries of TCR beta came from iRepertoire HTBI primers plus Arm-PCR of CDR3 regions. TCRdb reprocessed the multiplex PCR reads with MiXCR, giving one entry per CDR3 protein. The profile shows 400,000 to 500,000 distinct CDR3 sequences, about 22% of them singletons. The sequencing here drew on peripheral blood mononuclear cells (PBMCs), taken when the disease was refractory, from a patient treated with antithyroid drugs. The receptors come from a female donor with Graves disease.

In this sample, this clonotype turned up a few times. V and J are TRBV7-2 and TRBJ1-2; tentative D call: TRBD1 (5 bases). The CDR3 covers 14 residues. Germline CDR1 SGHTA, CDR2 FQGNSA. V was cut by 4 bases and J by 3 bases, with 12 bases left in between. DNA for the CDR3: TGTGCCAGCAGCTGGGGGTCAGGGTACTATGGCTACACCTTC. As protein: CASSWGSGYYGYTF. The full variable domain, with the rest looked up from reference TRBV7-2 and TRBJ1-2, is GAGVSQSPSNKVTEKGKDVELRCDPISGHTALYWYRQSLGQGLEFLIYFQGNSAPDKSGLPSDRFSAERTGGSVSTLTIQRTQQEDSAVYLCASSWGSGYYGYTFGSGTRLTVV.

This clonotype was seen repeatedly, ten times or more. The V gene is TRBV28, the J gene TRBJ2-5; no clear D gene. CDR3 length equals 14 residues. CDR1 and CDR2 from the germline V gene are MDHEN and SYDVKM. V dropped 1 base and J dropped 6 bases, with 12 bases sitting between them. CDR3 in DNA: TGTGCCAGCAGTTTATTCGGTGTGGCTCAGACCCAGTACTTC. This encodes CASSLFGVAQTQYF.

This clonotype occurred many times. The chain joins TRBV2 to TRBJ2-5; 7 nucleotides match TRBD1. The CDR3 is 15 amino acids. V lost 5 bases and J lost 0; bases outside the gene matches: 6. The germline gives CDR1 SNHLY, CDR2 FYNNEI. The CDR3 nucleotides are TGTGCCAGCAGTCCGGACAGGCGGTACCAAGAGACCCAGTACTTC. This encodes CASSPDRRYQETQYF.

This clonotype was seen ten or more times. This sequence joins TRBV6-5 and TRBJ2-7; D is perhaps TRBD1 (5 bases). This CDR3 region has 16 residues. The germline CDR1 and CDR2 sequences are MNHEY and SVGAGI. V lost 0 bases, J lost 2 bases, and 14 bases lay in between. CDR3 sequence (DNA): TGTGCCAGCAGTTACTCGGGGATGACAGAAACCTACGAGCAGTACTTC. It specifies CASSYSGMTETYEQYF.

This clonotype was seen a few times. This chain links TRBV29-1 with TRBJ2-6; maybe TRBD1 (5 bases). V was trimmed by 6 bases and J by 0 bases, leaving 12 bases between them. CDR1 is SQVTM, CDR2 ANQGSEA, per germline. CDR3 size: 15 residues. The DNA of the CDR3 is TGCAGCGTCTGGACACCCTACTCTGGGGCCAACGTCCTGACTTTC. It is translated as CSVWTPYSGANVLTF.

This clonotype was counted only a few times. The chain has TRBV7-3 and TRBJ2-5; no firm D call. Germline-derived CDR1 and CDR2 are SGHTA and FQGTGA. This CDR3 has 14 amino acids. The V end lost 5 bases, the J end lost 5 bases, and 15 bases lay between the germline ends. This chain's CDR3 is CASSPDPAMETQYF. As DNA, the CDR3 is TGTGCCAGCAGCCCGGACCCAGCAATGGAGACCCAGTACTTC.

As to this clonotype: At one of its ends the junction is not consistent with the germline gene, which may arise from a read error. This sequence joins TRBV6-5 and TRBJ1-5; D ambiguous. Per germline, CDR1 MNHEY and CDR2 SVGAGI. This CDR3 contains 15 residues. Here the CDR3 DNA reads TGTGCCAGCAGTTACGGGAGAGGCGGCAATCAGCCCCAGCGTTTT. This translates into CASSYGRGGNQPQRF.

This clonotype was detected a few times. The chain combines TRBV7-9 with TRBJ2-7; no definite D call. This CDR3 has 14 residues. V lost 3 bases, J lost 5 bases, and 14 bases lay in between. CDR1 and CDR2 from the germline V gene are SEHNR and FQNEAQ (reference sequence). As DNA, the CDR3 is TGTGCCAGCAGCTTCGGAGTCACTGAGGACGAGCAGTACTTC. Its protein product is CASSFGVTEDEQYF.

This clonotype was picked up many times. The V call is TRBV2, the J call TRBJ2-2; TRBD2 agrees at 8 bases. This CDR3 region has 17 residues. Germline values: CDR1 SNHLY, CDR2 FYNNEI. With 2 bases clipped from V and 5 bases from J, the junction kept 10 bases outside the gene matches. CDR3 amino acids: CASSEMAGGPLTGELFF. The CDR3 region has the DNA TGTGCCAGCAGTGAAATGGCGGGGGGACCTCTTACCGGGGAGCTGTTTTTT.